A selection of T cell receptor beta chains follows, all from one sample in a study of metastatic and nonmetastatic thyroid tumors. TCRdb re-analyzed the PCR reads using MiXCR. The table includes 30,000 or so clones, around 25% detected once. Sample: blood. These TCRs come from a female donor with papillary thyroid cancer or a benign thyroid nodule (not recorded which). Some clones in this sample may be carry-over from other donors' samples. The conserved cysteine and the conserved F or W are not part of the CDR3 here.

16	TRBV24-1	TRBJ2-3	ATSDCGLAGGKGDTMY
15	TRBV11-1	TRBJ2-6	ASSLVGRGAGANVLT
13	TRBV20-1	TRBJ2-3	SASFMGPSTDTQY
13	TRBV5-1	TRBJ1-5	ASSLAGNSNQPQH
12	TRBV30	TRBJ2-3	AWSGLVATDTQY
13	TRBV2	TRBJ2-1	ASSVSGVSYNEQF
13	TRBV14	TRBJ1-3	ASSQADRVGNTIY
15	TRBV30	TRBJ1-5	ARTPAAKGYSHQPQH
14	TRBV30	TRBJ2-5	AWTKTSGSAMETQY
13	TRBV6-1	TRBJ1-2	ASIGVWGVGSGYT
10	TRBV4-3	TRBJ1-5	ASSQPIGPQH
10	TRBV28	TRBJ2-7	ASSLGQYEQY
14	TRBV6-2/TRBV6-3	TRBJ2-7	ASSYSYTSSSYEQY
16	TRBV10-3	TRBJ2-3	AIRTSGRGPDVADTQY
15	TRBV27	TRBJ2-1	ASSLRGWGQGSDEQF
14	TRBV20-1	TRBJ2-1	SAVTSEAGRYNEQF
14	TRBV11-1	TRBJ1-3	ASSFQQGAVGNTIY
14	TRBV27	TRBJ1-1	ASSLTGKGMNTEAF
11	TRBV12-5	TRBJ1-5	ASGLEPHQPQH
13	TRBV9	TRBJ1-2	ASSVDPLSPYGYT
12	TRBV19	TRBJ2-5	ASSEHGQSETQY
12	TRBV4-1	TRBJ2-7	ASSQAAGYYEQY
13	TRBV6-1	TRBJ2-1	ASSRLAGGGYEQF
14	TRBV28	TRBJ1-1	ASSFPRAIMNTEAF
14	TRBV11-3	TRBJ2-7	ASSTALDYGTGEQY
15	TRBV19	TRBJ2-1	ASSKGLAGGSNNEQF
14	TRBV5-6	TRBJ2-1	ASSLEGPNAHNEQF
13	TRBV27	TRBJ1-1	ASSSLQGRNTEAF
11	TRBV28	TRBJ1-5	ASSLTANQPQH
9	TRBV28	TRBJ1-4	AGGVPEKLF
12	TRBV6-1	TRBJ1-5	ASSEAGGNQPQH
13	TRBV12-3/TRBV12-4	TRBJ2-1	ASRSGLAGLNEQF
15	TRBV28	TRBJ2-7	ASKKGTSGRKAYEQY
15	TRBV27	TRBJ2-5	ASSSSAGGGFKETQY
13	TRBV15	TRBJ2-5	ATSVRHGDQETQY
13	TRBV6-1	TRBJ2-7	ASSEVRTSSYNEQ
11	TRBV12-3/TRBV12-4	TRBJ1-2	ASSLREIGGYT